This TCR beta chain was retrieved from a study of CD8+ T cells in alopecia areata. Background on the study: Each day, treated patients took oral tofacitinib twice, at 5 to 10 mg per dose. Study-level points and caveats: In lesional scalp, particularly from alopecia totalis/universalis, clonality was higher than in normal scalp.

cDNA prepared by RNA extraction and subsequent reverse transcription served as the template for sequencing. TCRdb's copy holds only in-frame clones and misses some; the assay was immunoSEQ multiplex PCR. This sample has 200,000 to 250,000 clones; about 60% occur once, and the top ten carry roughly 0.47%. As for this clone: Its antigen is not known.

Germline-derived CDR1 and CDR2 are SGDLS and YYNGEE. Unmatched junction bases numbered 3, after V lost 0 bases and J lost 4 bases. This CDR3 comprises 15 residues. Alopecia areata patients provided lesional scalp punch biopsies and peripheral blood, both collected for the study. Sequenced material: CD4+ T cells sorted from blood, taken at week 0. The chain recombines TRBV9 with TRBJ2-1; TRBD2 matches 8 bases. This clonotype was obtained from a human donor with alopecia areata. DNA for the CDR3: TGTGCCAGCAGCGTAGGAGCGGGAGCTTACAATGAGCAGTTCTTC. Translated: CASSVGAGAYNEQFF.